The rows below give T cell receptor beta chains drawn from one sample of a study of neurological immune-mediated disorders. TCRdb redid the calling of the 5' RACE reads with MiXCR, one entry per CDR3 protein. Of tens of thousands of distinct CDR3 sequences in the sample, roughly 13% were seen once. The sample comprised PBMCs. These receptors were taken from a woman aged 50 to 65 in good health. Each CDR3 is given without its conserved first and last residue. Each record gives: V gene, J gene, CDR3 protein.

TRBV20-1	TRBJ1-6	SAEAAGSPLH
TRBV12-3/TRBV12-4	TRBJ1-4	ASSFLPTGQEKLF
TRBV7-2	TRBJ1-2	ASSDLGAEKGYT
TRBV7-2	TRBJ1-2	ASSEQGAQSSYT
TRBV5-1	TRBJ2-2	ASSLVGRANTGELF
TRBV28	TRBJ2-3	ASRTPVVTDTQY
TRBV5-6	TRBJ1-1	ASSLTEGPMAF
TRBV2	TRBJ1-1	ASSVEWDRGRENTEAF
TRBV6-6	TRBJ1-2	ASSGTGVDGYT
TRBV20-1	TRBJ2-7	SSYDGRTYEQY
TRBV5-6	TRBJ2-7	ASSLEVGKRGATYEQY
TRBV12-3/TRBV12-4	TRBJ2-2	ASSSSTRRPGELF
TRBV12-3/TRBV12-4	TRBJ1-2	ARSNSQGAAYGYT